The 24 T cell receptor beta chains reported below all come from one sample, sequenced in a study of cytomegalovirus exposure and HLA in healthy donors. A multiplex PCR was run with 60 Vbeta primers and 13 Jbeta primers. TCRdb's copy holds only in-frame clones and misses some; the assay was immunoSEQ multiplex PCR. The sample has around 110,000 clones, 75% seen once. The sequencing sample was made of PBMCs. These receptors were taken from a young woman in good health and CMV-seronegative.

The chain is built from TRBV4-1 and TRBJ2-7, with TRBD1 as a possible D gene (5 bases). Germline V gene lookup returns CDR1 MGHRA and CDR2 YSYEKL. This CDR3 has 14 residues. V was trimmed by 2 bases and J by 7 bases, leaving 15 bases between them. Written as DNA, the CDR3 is TGCGCCAGCAGCCAATCTACCGGGTCAGGGGAGCAGTACTTC. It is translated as CASSQSTGSGEQYF.

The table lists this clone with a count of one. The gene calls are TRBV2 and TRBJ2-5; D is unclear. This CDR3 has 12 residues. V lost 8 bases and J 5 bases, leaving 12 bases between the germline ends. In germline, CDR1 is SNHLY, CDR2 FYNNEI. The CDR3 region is CASLGGGETQYF. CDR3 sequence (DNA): TGTGCCAGCCTTGGCGGTGGGGAGACCCAGTACTTC. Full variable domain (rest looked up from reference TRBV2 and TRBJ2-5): EPEVTQTPSHQVTQMGQEVILRCVPISNHLYFYWYRQILGQKVEFLVSFYNNEISEKSEIFDDQFSVERPDGSNFTLKIRSTKLEDSAMYFCASLGGGETQYFGPGTRLLVL.

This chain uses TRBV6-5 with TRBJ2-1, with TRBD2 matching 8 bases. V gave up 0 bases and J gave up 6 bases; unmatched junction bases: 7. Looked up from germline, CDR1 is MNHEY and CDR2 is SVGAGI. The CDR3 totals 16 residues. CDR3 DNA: TGTGCCAGCAGTTACTCTATGCGGGGGGCCCGCAATGAGCAGTTCTTC. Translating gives CASSYSMRGARNEQFF.

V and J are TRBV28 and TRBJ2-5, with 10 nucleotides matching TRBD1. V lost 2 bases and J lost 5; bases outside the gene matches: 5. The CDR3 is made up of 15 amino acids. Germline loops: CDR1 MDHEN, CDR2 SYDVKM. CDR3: CASSLAGTGAETQYF. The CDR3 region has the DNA TGTGCCAGCAGTTTAGCCGGGACAGGGGCGGAGACCCAGTACTTC.

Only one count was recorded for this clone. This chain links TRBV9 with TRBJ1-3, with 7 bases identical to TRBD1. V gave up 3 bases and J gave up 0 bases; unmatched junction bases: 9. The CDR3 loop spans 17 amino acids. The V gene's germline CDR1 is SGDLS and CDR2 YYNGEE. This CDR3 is CASSAQGGLFSGNTIYF. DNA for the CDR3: TGTGCCAGCAGCGCCCAGGGGGGCCTGTTCTCTGGAAACACCATATATTTT.

DNA for the CDR3: TGTGCCAGCAGCCAGGAACTCCAGGGCGCGAACACTGAAGCTTTCTTT. Amino acid sequence: CASSQELQGANTEAFF. This sequence joins TRBV4-2 and TRBJ1-1; a possible D gene is TRBD1 (5 bases). V was trimmed by 3 bases and J by 1 base, leaving 15 bases between them. There are 16 residues in the CDR3. Looked up from germline, CDR1 is LGHNA and CDR2 is YNFKEQ.

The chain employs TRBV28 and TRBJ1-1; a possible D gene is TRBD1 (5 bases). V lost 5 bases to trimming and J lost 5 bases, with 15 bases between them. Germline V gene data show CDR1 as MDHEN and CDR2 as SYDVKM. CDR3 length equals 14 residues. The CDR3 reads CASSPGGVGTEAFF. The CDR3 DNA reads TGTGCCAGCAGTCCCGGAGGGGTGGGGACTGAAGCTTTCTTT.

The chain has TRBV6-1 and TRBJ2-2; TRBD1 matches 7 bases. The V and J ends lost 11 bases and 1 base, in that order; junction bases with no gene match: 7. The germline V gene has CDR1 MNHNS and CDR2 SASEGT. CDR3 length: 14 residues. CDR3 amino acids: CASDRAGNTGELFF. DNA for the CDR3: TGTGCCTCCGACAGGGCGGGGAACACCGGGGAGCTGTTTTTT.

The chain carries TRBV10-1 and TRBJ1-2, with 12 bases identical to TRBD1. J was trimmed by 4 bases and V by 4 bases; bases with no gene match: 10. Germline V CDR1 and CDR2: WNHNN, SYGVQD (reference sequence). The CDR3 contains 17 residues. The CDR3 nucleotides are TGCGCCAGCAGTGGGTCGGGACAGGGGGCGAAGTTCTATGGCTACACCTTC. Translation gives CASSGSGQGAKFYGYTF.

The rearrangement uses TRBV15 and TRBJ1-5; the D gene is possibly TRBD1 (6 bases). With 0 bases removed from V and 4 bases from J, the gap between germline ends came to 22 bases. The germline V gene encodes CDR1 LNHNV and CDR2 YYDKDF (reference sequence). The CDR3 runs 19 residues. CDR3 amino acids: CATSREGWQGFSTNQPQHF. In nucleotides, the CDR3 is TGTGCCACCAGCAGAGAAGGATGGCAGGGGTTCTCCACTAATCAGCCCCAGCATTTT.

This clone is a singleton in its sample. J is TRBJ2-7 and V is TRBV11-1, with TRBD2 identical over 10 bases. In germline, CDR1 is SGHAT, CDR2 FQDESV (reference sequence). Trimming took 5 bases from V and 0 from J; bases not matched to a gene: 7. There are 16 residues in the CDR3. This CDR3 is CASSRGVAGGSYEQYF. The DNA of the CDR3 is TGTGCCAGCAGCCGGGGGGTAGCGGGGGGCTCCTACGAGCAGTACTTC.

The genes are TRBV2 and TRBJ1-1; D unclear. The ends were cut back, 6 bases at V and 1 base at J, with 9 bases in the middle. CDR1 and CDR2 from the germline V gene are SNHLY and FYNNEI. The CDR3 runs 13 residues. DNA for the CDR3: TGTGCCAGCAGCATGGGAGGGAACACTGAAGCTTTCTTT. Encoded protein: CASSMGGNTEAFF.

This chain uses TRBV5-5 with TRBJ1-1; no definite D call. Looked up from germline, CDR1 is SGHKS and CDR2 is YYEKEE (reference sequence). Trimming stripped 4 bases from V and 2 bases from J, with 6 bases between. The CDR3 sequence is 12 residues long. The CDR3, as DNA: TGTGCCAGCAGCCCCGTCAACACTGAAGCTTTCTTT. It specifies CASSPVNTEAFF. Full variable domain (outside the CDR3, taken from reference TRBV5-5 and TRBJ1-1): DAGVTQSPTHLIKTRGQQVTLRCSPISGHKSVSWYQQVLGQGPQFIFQYYEKEERGRGNFPDRFSARQFPNYSSELNVNALLLGDSALYLCASSPVNTEAFFGQGTRLTVV.

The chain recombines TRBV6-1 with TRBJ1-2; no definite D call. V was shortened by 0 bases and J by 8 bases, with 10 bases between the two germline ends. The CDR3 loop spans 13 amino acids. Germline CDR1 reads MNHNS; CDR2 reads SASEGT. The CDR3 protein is CASSEAVIAGYTF. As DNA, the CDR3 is TGTGCCAGCAGTGAAGCGGTTATTGCGGGCTACACCTTC.

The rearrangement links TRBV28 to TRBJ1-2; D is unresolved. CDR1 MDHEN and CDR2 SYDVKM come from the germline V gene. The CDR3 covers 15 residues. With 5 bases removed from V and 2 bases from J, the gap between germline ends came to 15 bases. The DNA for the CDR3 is TGTGCCAGCAGTCCGCTAATCGGAGGGAACTATGGCTACACCTTC. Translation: CASSPLIGGNYGYTF.

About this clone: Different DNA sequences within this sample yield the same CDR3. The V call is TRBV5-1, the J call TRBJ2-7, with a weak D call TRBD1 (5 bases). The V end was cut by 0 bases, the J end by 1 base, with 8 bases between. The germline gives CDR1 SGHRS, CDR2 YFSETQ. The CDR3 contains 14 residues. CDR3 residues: CASSLGAGSYEQYF. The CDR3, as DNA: TGCGCCAGCAGCTTGGGGGCAGGGTCCTACGAGCAGTACTTC.

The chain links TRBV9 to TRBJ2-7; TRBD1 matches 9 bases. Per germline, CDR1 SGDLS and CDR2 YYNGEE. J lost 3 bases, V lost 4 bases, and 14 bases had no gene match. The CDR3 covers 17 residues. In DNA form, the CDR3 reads TGTGCCAGCAGCTCCTCTTTGGGGGACAGGGTCTGCTACGAGCAGTACTTC. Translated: CASSSSLGDRVCYEQYF.

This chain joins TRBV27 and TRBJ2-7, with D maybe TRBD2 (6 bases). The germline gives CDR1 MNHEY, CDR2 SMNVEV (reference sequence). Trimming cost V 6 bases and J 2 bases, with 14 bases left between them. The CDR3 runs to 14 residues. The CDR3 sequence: CASSPFERAYEQYF. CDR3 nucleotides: TGTGCCAGCAGCCCCTTTGAGCGGGCCTACGAGCAGTACTTC.

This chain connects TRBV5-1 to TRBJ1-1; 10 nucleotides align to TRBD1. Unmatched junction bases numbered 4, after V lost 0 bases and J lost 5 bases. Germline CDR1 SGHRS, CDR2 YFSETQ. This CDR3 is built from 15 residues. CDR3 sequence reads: CASSLGGTGETEAFF. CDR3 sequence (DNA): TGCGCCAGCAGCTTGGGAGGGACAGGGGAGACTGAAGCTTTCTTT.

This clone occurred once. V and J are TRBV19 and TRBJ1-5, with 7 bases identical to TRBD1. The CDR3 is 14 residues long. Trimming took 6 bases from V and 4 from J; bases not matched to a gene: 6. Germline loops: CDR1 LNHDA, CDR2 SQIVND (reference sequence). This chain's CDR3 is CASRTPGQNQPQHF. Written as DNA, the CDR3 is TGTGCCAGTAGGACCCCGGGACAGAATCAGCCCCAGCATTTT.

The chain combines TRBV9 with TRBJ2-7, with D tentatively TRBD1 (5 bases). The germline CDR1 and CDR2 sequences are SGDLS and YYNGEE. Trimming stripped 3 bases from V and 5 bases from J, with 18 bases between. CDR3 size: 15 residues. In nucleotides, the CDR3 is TGTGCCAGCAGCGCGCACCCAAAGGGGCTAGACGAGCAGTACTTC. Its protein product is CASSAHPKGLDEQYF.

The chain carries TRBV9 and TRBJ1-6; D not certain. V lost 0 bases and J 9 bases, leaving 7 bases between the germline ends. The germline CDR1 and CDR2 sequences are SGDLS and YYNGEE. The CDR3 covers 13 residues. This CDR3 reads CASSVAFGSPLHF. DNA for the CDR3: TGTGCCAGCAGCGTAGCTTTCGGTTCACCCCTCCACTTT.

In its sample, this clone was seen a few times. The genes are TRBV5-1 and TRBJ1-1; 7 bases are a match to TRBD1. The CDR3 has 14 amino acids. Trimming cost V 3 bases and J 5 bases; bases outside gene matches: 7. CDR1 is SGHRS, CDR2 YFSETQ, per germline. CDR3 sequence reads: CASSSEQGRTEAFF. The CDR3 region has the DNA TGCGCCAGCAGCTCCGAACAGGGGAGGACTGAAGCTTTCTTT.

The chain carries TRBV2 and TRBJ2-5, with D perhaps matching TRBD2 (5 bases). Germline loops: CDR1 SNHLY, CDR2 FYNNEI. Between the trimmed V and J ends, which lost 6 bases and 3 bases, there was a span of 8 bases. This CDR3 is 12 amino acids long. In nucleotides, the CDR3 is TGTGCCAGCAGAGGACTCGAAGAGACCCAGTACTTC. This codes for CASRGLEETQYF.